Shown below are 12 T cell receptor beta chains from a single sample sequenced in a study of T cell responses to AZD1222 COVID-19 vaccine. Generated by immunoSEQ multiplex PCR, the TCRdb table keeps only in-frame clones and is missing some. This table holds 150,000 to 200,000 clones, 90% to 95% found once. The sample in question was peripheral blood, obtained on day 0 of AZD1222 vaccination. The receptors here all came from an adult in good health.

The V call is TRBV27, the J call TRBJ1-1; a weak D match, TRBD1 (6 bases). Germline V CDR1 and CDR2: MNHEY, SMNVEV (reference sequence). V lost 5 bases to trimming and J lost 4 bases, with 26 bases between them. The CDR3 covers 18 residues. CDR3 in amino acids: CASSTNTFTGRFSTEAFF. For the CDR3, the DNA is TGTGCCAGCAGTACAAACACGTTTACAGGGCGGTTTAGCACTGAAGCTTTCTTT.

CDR3: CASSLTGTYGYTF. The DNA of the CDR3 is TGTGCCAGCAGCCTGACAGGGACCTATGGCTACACCTTC. The chain carries TRBV3-1 (or the pseudogene TRBV3-2) and TRBJ1-2; 7 nucleotides align to TRBD1. This CDR3 is 13 amino acids long. The J segment lost 4 bases and the V segment lost 4 bases, leaving 3 bases of the junction unmatched. CDR1 is LGHDT, CDR2 YNNKEL, per germline (reference sequence).

The chain combines TRBV5-1 with TRBJ2-1, with D perhaps TRBD2 (6 bases). CDR3 length equals 14 residues. The V gene lost 7 bases and the J gene lost 7 bases, with 18 bases spanning the gap. Germline V CDR1 and CDR2: SGHRS, YFSETQ. The CDR3 loop is CASDLVGGRNEQFF. DNA for the CDR3: TGCGCCAGCGACTTGGTAGGAGGGCGAAATGAGCAGTTCTTC.

The chain joins TRBV15 to TRBJ1-6; tentative D call: TRBD1 (5 bases). The ends were cut back, 0 bases at V and 7 bases at J, with 13 bases in the middle. Germline loops: CDR1 LNHNV, CDR2 YYDKDF (reference sequence). CDR3 length equals 16 residues. In DNA, the CDR3 is TGTGCCACCAGCAGAGATGCGGCAGGGAAGAATTCACCCCTCCACTTT. Amino acid sequence: CATSRDAAGKNSPLHF.

The genes are TRBV5-8 and TRBJ1-3; D is ambiguous. Per the germline V gene, CDR1 is SGHTS and CDR2 is YDEGEE. Trimming left V 4 bases short and J 0 bases short, with 5 bases between. CDR3 length: 13 amino acids. CDR3 residues: CASSLSSGNTIYF. The CDR3 bases are TGTGCCAGCAGCCTAAGCTCTGGAAACACCATATATTTT.

The chain uses TRBV5-1 and TRBJ1-5; TRBD1 is a possible D gene (6 bases). Germline CDR1 and CDR2: SGHRS and YFSETQ. The CDR3 sequence is 16 residues long. V dropped 4 bases and J dropped 2 bases, with 16 bases sitting between them. The CDR3 DNA sequence: TGCGCCAGCAGCCCCGGGACAAAAGTGGGCAATCAGCCCCAGCATTTT. Its protein product is CASSPGTKVGNQPQHF. Variable domain in full (rest from reference TRBV5-1 and TRBJ1-5): KAGVTQTPRYLIKTRGQQVTLSCSPISGHRSVSWYQQTPGQGLQFLFEYFSETQRNKGNFPGRFSGRQFSNSRSEMNVSTLELGDSALYLCASSPGTKVGNQPQHFGDGTRLSIL.

V is TRBV29-1 and J is TRBJ2-1, with D possibly being TRBD1 (5 bases). The V and J ends lost 7 bases and 9 bases respectively, with 10 bases between them. The CDR3 extends over 10 amino acids. Germline V CDR1 and CDR2: SQVTM, ANQGSEA. CDR3 sequence (DNA): TGCAGCGCGTCAGGGATTGAGCAGTTCTTC. Translation gives CSASGIEQFF.

The chain has TRBV3-1 (or the pseudogene TRBV3-2) and TRBJ1-4; 8 positions agree with TRBD1. Germline CDR1 and CDR2: LGHDT and YNNKEL (reference sequence). V shed 4 bases, J shed 6 bases, and the junction held 4 bases outside the gene matches. The CDR3 totals 14 residues. The CDR3, as DNA: TGTGCCAGCAGCCGGCGGGACAGGTATGAAAAACTGTTTTTT. Amino acids: CASSRRDRYEKLFF.

CDR3 DNA: TGTGCCAGTAGTAGGGCCGGCTATAATGAAAAACTGTTTTTT. Residues: CASSRAGYNEKLFF. This chain connects TRBV19 to TRBJ1-4, with D unresolved. From germline, CDR1 is LNHDA and CDR2 SQIVND (reference sequence). V was pared by 4 bases and J by 4 bases, with 10 bases between. This CDR3 region has 14 residues.

V is TRBV2 and J is TRBJ1-1, with a tentative D call TRBD1 (5 bases). V gave up 2 bases and J gave up 10 bases, with 8 bases separating them. The length of the CDR3 is 11 residues. Germline V gene lookup returns CDR1 SNHLY and CDR2 FYNNEI. The CDR3 spells CASSERGGAFF. In DNA form, the CDR3 reads TGTGCCAGCAGTGAACGGGGGGGAGCTTTCTTT.

The V and J genes are TRBV20-1 and TRBJ1-2, with a possible D match to TRBD1 (5 bases). Germline V gives CDR1 DFQATT, CDR2 SNEGSKA (reference sequence). CDR3 length equals 10 residues. V lost 6 bases and J lost 14, with 16 bases in between. CDR3 sequence: CSAGTEGQTF. CDR3 nucleotides: TGCAGTGCGGGGACCGAGGGGCAGACCTTC.

The rearrangement links TRBV2 to TRBJ2-5; D remains ambiguous. Germline-derived CDR1 and CDR2 are SNHLY and FYNNEI. Trimming took off 7 bases at V and 2 bases at J, with 14 bases between the two ends. This CDR3 is 14 amino acids long. CDR3 residues: CASTLQMGQETQYF. CDR3 bases: TGTGCCAGCACACTCCAGATGGGACAAGAGACCCAGTACTTC.